Listed below are T cell receptor beta chains from one sample, sequenced in a study of shared clonotypes between healthy human individuals. Sequencing used immunoSEQ multiplex PCR; TCRdb keeps in-frame clones, though not all of them. The sample has some 2,000,000 clones, roughly 94% seen once; the top ten hold 0.13%. The sequencing input was naive CD4+ T cells sorted from blood. The source of these receptors is a man between 18 and 29 years old in good health. The CDR3 runs from the conserved cysteine through the conserved F or W. A D gene is named only where the DNA matches it firmly. Clone sizes are given selectively: once, few, many, or a class where the clone is expanded.

clone_size d_call j_call v_call cdr3_aa cdr3_nt
. TRBD1 TRBJ2-7 TRBV19 CATKTGDSYEQYF TGTGCCACTAAGACAGGGGACTCCTACGAGCAGTACTTC
. . TRBJ2-7 TRBV6-1 CASSEESGGGSYEQYF TGTGCCAGCAGTGAAGAGTCAGGTGGTGGAAGCTACGAGCAGTACTTC
. . TRBJ1-2 TRBV4-1 CASSQGTQQGNYGYTF TGCGCCAGCAGCCAGGGTACCCAACAGGGTAACTATGGCTACACCTTC
. TRBD2 TRBJ2-7 TRBV6-5 CASRPYGRSYEQYF TGTGCCAGCAGGCCTTACGGGAGGAGTTACGAGCAGTACTTC
. . TRBJ1-3 TRBV18 CASSPPGIPSGNTIYF TGTGCCAGCTCACCACCCGGGATCCCCTCTGGAAACACCATATATTTT
. . TRBJ2-5 TRBV7-2 CASSLREETQYF TGTGCCAGCAGCTTAAGGGAGGAGACCCAGTACTTC
once TRBD1 TRBJ2-3 TRBV28 CASSFQGAATDTQYF TGTGCCAGCAGTTTCCAGGGGGCGGCCACAGATACGCAGTATTTT
. TRBD1 TRBJ1-4 TRBV5-1 CASSYSGGATNEKLFF TGCGCCAGCAGCTATTCAGGGGGTGCCACTAATGAAAAACTGTTTTTT
. TRBD1 TRBJ1-2 TRBV30 CAWSTGGYGYTF TGTGCCTGGAGTACAGGGGGATATGGCTACACCTTC
. . TRBJ1-4 TRBV4-1 CASSQGPLPPTNEKLFF TGCGCCAGCAGCCAAGGTCCTCTCCCCCCAACTAATGAAAAACTGTTTTTT
. . TRBJ1-1 TRBV6-5 CASSTGINTEAFF TGTGCCAGCAGTACAGGGATTAACACTGAAGCTTTCTTT
. . TRBJ2-1 TRBV6-1 CASSDWSGSSYNEQFF TGTGCCAGCAGTGATTGGTCCGGGAGCTCCTACAATGAGCAGTTCTTC
. TRBD2 TRBJ2-1 TRBV10-3 CAISTGLANNEQFF TGTGCCATCAGTACGGGACTAGCCAACAATGAGCAGTTCTTC
. TRBD2 TRBJ2-1 TRBV7-2 CASSPGTMDNEQFF TGTGCCAGCAGCCCCGGGACTATGGACAATGAGCAGTTCTTC
. . TRBJ2-7 TRBV5-1 CASSLRPEPYEQYF TGCGCCAGCAGCTTGAGGCCAGAACCCTACGAGCAGTACTTC
. . TRBJ1-1 TRBV5-1 CASSLVGRRTEAFF TGCGCCAGCAGCTTGGTCGGGCGGCGCACTGAAGCTTTCTTT
. TRBD1 TRBJ1-1 TRBV10-3 CAISDDLQGARAFF TGTGCCATCAGTGATGATCTACAGGGGGCTCGAGCTTTCTTT
. TRBD1 TRBJ2-3 TRBV4-3 CASSQGWGTDVHGTQYF TGCGCCAGCAGCCAAGGCTGGGGGACAGACGTTCATGGTACGCAGTATTTT
. . TRBJ1-5 TRBV6-1 CASSEALGFGPGSQPQHF .